The present T cell receptor (beta chain) was sequenced within a study of blood T cell repertoires in COVID-19. Using immunoSEQ multiplex PCR, the repertoire was profiled, and TCRdb retains in-frame clones only, with some absent. This table has roughly 140,000 clones, more than 70% appearing once. V was shortened by 3 bases and J by 1 base, with 6 bases between the two germline ends. The CDR3 loop spans 13 amino acids. The V gene's germline CDR1 is LNHDA and CDR2 SQIVND (reference sequence). Sequenced material: peripheral blood. The TCR originated in a woman in her fifties or sixties with acute or convalescent COVID-19. The gene calls are TRBV19 and TRBJ1-1; no firm D call. The DNA for the CDR3 is TGTGCCAGTAGTATTGGGCAGAACACTGAAGCTTTCTTT. Its protein product is CASSIGQNTEAFF.